The 8 T cell receptor beta chains listed next were all sequenced from one sample in a study of T cells expressing NK-cell markers. From its re-call of the 5' RACE reads, TCRdb lists each CDR3 protein once, without DNA. This sample's clone table lists about 150,000 distinct CDR3 sequences. Sequencing was done on a sample of blood T cells: a sorted CD56 or NKG2C T cell subset, CD4+ or CD8+ T cells, or bulk PBMC T cells (not recorded which). Receptors were obtained from a woman aged 50 to 60 in good health.

The CDR3 region is CASRPQGLSNQPQHF. The rearrangement links TRBV27 to TRBJ1-5; TCRdb selects TRBD1, and the lack of DNA leaves this call unchecked. CDR1 is MNHEY and CDR2 is SMNVEV in the germline V gene (reference sequence). This CDR3 region has 15 residues.

The rearrangement uses TRBV2 and TRBJ1-2. This CDR3 has 13 residues. Germline V gene data show CDR1 as SNHLY and CDR2 as FYNNEI. CDR3 region: CASTELANYGYTF.

The chain recombines TRBV12-3 or TRBV12-4 with TRBJ2-5; TCRdb indicates TRBD1, and absent DNA this call remains unverified. This CDR3 has 15 amino acids. CDR3 amino acids: CASTPTDRGRETQYF.

V gene TRBV7-3 combines with J gene TRBJ1-1. From germline, CDR1 is SGHTA and CDR2 FQGTGA. This CDR3 has 13 residues. CDR3 residues: CASSSALNTEAFF.

This chain connects TRBV24-1 to TRBJ2-5. Germline CDR1 is KGHDR and CDR2 is SFDVKD. CDR3 length: 13 residues. The CDR3 loop reads CATSLSGKETQYF.

This chain connects TRBV29-1 to TRBJ1-1; TCRdb returns TRBD1, unconfirmable since there is no DNA. Germline assignment: CDR1 SQVTM and CDR2 ANQGSEA. There are 14 residues in the CDR3. The CDR3: CSVLMGPLGVEAFF.

The rearrangement uses TRBV29-1 and TRBJ1-1. The CDR3 spans 11 residues. Germline V CDR1 and CDR2: SQVTM, ANQGSEA. CDR3 region: CSGGEGTEAFF.

The chain recombines TRBV9 with TRBJ2-7; there is no DNA to check the TCRdb D call of TRBD1. CDR3 length: 14 amino acids. Germline values: CDR1 SGDLS, CDR2 YYNGEE. CDR3 protein: CASSAGSSGYEQYF.